Sequencing of this T cell receptor beta chain was carried out in a study of early T cells in non-severe SARS-CoV-2 infection. The overall study: Chains from this unsorted whole-blood bulk RNA could not be paired.

Individual cDNA molecules were tagged with unique molecular identifiers. TCRdb independently ran MiXCR on the 5' RACE reads; one entry per CDR3 protein. The data show around 82,000 distinct CDR3 sequences, with approximately 10% seen just once and roughly 4.7% held by the top ten. The CDR3 loop spans 11 amino acids. Per the germline V gene, CDR1 is DFQATT and CDR2 is SNEGSKA (reference sequence). Trimming removed 3 bases at V and 3 bases at J, with 5 bases between. General study results and limits: Anti-spike CD8 responses were favored in VDJdb matching, and private and CD4 specificities were missed.

With respect to this clonotype: Its antigen is unknown.

This rearrangement joins TRBV20-1 to TRBJ1-2; D gene uncertain. Specimen: whole blood. The clonotype originates from an adult who was a healthcare worker with PCR-confirmed SARS-CoV-2 infection or an uninfected control (not recorded which). CDR3 region: CSARGDYGYTF. The CDR3 DNA follows: TGCAGTGCTAGGGGCGACTATGGCTACACCTTC.